Detailed here is one T cell receptor (beta chain). Germline V gives CDR1 ENHRY, CDR2 SYGVKD. After removal of 9 bases from V and 2 bases from J, the junction contained 5 bases not matched to a gene. The CDR3 covers 13 residues. RNA served as the template for amplifying TCR beta CDR3 regions. RT-PCR with HTBI primers came first, then second-round multiplex PCR. TCRdb reprocessed the multiplex PCR reads via MiXCR and lists one record per CDR3 protein. This sample has about 700,000 distinct CDR3 sequences, with over 40% found just once. Where ophthalmopathy was present, donors had moderate-to-severe activity, CAS ≥3, NOSPECS ≥4 and duration under 3 months. Exclusion covered patients with other autoimmune diseases or uncontrolled infections (as well as pregnancy or lactation). The data were obtained in a study of Graves' ophthalmopathy and Graves' hyperthyroidism. Turning to the study itself: Peripheral blood was gathered at the point of initial diagnosis, before any treatment started.

This TCR was sampled from an adult man with Graves' ophthalmopathy. Sequencing used peripheral blood. The genes are TRBV10-3 and TRBJ2-7; 9 bases map to TRBD2. This CDR3 is CAINSGRPYEQYF. DNA of the CDR3: TGTGCCATTAATAGCGGGAGACCCTACGAGCAGTACTTC.